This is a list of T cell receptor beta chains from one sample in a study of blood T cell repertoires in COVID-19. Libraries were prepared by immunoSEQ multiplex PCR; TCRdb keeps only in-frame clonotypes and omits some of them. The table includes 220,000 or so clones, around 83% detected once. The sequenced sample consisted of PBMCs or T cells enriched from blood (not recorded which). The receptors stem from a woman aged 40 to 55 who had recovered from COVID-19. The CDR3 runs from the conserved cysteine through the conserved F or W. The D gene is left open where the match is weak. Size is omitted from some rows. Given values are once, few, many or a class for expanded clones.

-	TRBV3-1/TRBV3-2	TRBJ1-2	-	CASSQGSRQSGYTF	TGTGCCAGCAGCCAAGGGTCCAGGCAGTCGGGCTACACCTTC
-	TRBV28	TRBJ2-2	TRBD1	CASSANRGVGTGELFF	TGTGCCAGCAGTGCCAACAGGGGGGTCGGCACCGGGGAGCTGTTTTTT
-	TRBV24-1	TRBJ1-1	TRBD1	CATSAQGDRENTEAFF	TGTGCCACCAGTGCACAGGGGGACCGAGAGAACACTGAAGCTTTCTTT
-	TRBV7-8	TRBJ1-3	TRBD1	CASSLDRVLRGGNTIYF	TGTGCCAGCAGCTTGGACAGGGTTCTGCGTGGTGGAAACACCATATATTTT
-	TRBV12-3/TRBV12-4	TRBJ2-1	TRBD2	CASSLLTSNEQFF	TGTGCCAGCAGTTTACTGACTAGCAACGAGCAGTTCTTC
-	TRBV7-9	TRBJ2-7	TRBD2	CASSLVLTAGGSSYEQYF	TGTGCCAGCAGCTTAGTTTTGACAGCGGGAGGGAGCTCCTACGAGCAGTACTTC
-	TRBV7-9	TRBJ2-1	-	CASSALGAARQFF	TGTGCCAGCAGTGCCCTTGGGGCGGCGCGGCAGTTCTTC
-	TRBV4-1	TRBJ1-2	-	CASSQGWTASSGYTF	TGCGCCAGCAGCCAGGGGTGGACAGCCTCGAGTGGCTACACCTTC
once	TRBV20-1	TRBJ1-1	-	CSTSVNTEAFF	TGCAGTACCTCAGTGAACACTGAAGCTTTCTTT
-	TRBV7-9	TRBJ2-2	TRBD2	CASSSPGGRHRAGELFF	TGTGCCAGCAGCTCCCCGGGGGGGCGCCACCGGGCCGGGGAGCTGTTTTTT
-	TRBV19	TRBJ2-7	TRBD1	CASSNRDREFEQYF	TGTGCCAGTAGTAACCGGGACAGGGAATTCGAGCAGTACTTC
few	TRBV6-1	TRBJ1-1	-	CASSEGIQGGTEAFF	TGTGCCAGCAGTGAAGGGATTCAGGGTGGCACTGAAGCTTTCTTT
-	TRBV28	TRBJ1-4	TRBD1	CATGTGLEKLFF	TGTGCCACCGGGACAGGGTTAGAAAAACTGTTTTTT
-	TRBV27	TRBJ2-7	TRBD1	CASRRQGINSYEQYF	TGTGCCAGCAGGCGACAGGGCATAAACTCCTACGAGCAGTACTTC
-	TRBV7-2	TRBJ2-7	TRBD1	CASSLRQGLAYEQYF	TGTGCCAGCAGCTTAAGACAGGGGCTGGCCTACGAGCAGTACTTC
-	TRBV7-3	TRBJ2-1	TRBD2	CASSFGGRFDNEQFF	TGTGCCAGCAGCTTCGGCGGGAGGTTCGACAATGAGCAGTTCTTC
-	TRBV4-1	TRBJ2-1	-	CASSQDLTWNLAEQFF	TGCGCCAGCAGCCAAGACTTGACTTGGAATCTAGCTGAGCAGTTCTTC
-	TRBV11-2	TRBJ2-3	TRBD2	CASRFGRGTDTQYF	TGTGCCAGCAGATTCGGGAGGGGGACAGATACGCAGTATTTT
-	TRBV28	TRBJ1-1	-	CASSVGQNTEAFF	TGTGCCAGCAGTGTGGGACAGAACACTGAAGCTTTCTTT
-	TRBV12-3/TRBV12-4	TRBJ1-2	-	CASSLGRRDGYTF	TGTGCCAGCAGTTTAGGCCGTCGGGATGGCTACACCTTC
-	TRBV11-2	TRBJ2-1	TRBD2	CASSFSGRDNEQFF	TGTGCCAGCAGCTTCAGCGGGAGGGACAATGAGCAGTTCTTC
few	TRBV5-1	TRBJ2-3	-	CASSLQGTDTQYF	TGCGCCAGCAGCTTGCAGGGCACAGATACGCAGTATTTT
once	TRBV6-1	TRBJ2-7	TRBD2	CASSEGLASYEQYF	TGTGCCAGCAGTGAGGGACTAGCTTCCTACGAGCAGTACTTC
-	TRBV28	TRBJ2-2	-	CASSPNREGGELFF	TGTGCCAGCAGTCCTAACAGGGAAGGGGGGGAGCTGTTTTTT
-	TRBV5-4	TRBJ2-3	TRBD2	CASSFVAGVSDTQYF	TGTGCCAGCAGCTTCGTAGCGGGAGTCTCAGATACGCAGTATTTT
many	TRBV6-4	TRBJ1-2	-	CASSGGGSYGYTF	TGTGCCAGCAGTGGAGGCGGCTCCTATGGCTACACCTTC
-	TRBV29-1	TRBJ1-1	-	CSVRTASNTEAFF	TGCAGCGTGAGGACAGCCTCGAACACTGAAGCTTTCTTT
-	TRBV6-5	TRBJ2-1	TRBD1	CASRTDRVEFNEQFF	TGTGCCAGCAGAACGGACAGGGTCGAATTTAATGAGCAGTTCTTC
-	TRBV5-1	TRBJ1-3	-	CASSPVSQALSSGNTIYF	TGCGCCAGCAGCCCAGTGAGCCAGGCCTTATCCTCTGGAAACACCATATATTTT
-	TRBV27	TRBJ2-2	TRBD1	CASSRTGTRELFF	TGTGCCAGCAGTAGGACAGGGACCCGGGAGCTGTTTTTT
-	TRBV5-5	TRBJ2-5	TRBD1	CASSFLTGQETQYF	TGTGCCAGCAGCTTCCTGACAGGGCAAGAGACCCAGTACTTC
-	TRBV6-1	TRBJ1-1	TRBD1	CASSEEQGLGEAFF	TGTGCCAGCAGTGAAGAACAGGGGCTGGGTGAAGCTTTCTTT
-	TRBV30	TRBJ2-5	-	CAWSVLIQETQYF	TGTGCCTGGAGTGTACTGATCCAAGAGACCCAGTACTTC
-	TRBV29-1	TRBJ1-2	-	CSFRDTLNYGYTF	TGCAGCTTCCGGGACACGCTTAACTATGGCTACACCTTC
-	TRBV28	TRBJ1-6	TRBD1	CASSLDRTGNSPLHF	TGTGCCAGCAGTTTAGACCGGACAGGGAATTCACCCCTCCACTTT
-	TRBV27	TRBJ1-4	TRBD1	CASETTRTGPNEKLFF	TGTGCCAGCGAAACAACCAGGACAGGGCCTAATGAAAAACTGTTTTTT
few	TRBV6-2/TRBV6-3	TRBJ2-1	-	CASSYWPEGYEQFF	TGTGCCAGCAGTTACTGGCCTGAGGGCTATGAGCAGTTCTTC
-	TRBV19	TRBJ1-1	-	CASTRGVNTEAFF	TGTGCCAGTACTCGCGGAGTGAACACTGAAGCTTTCTTT
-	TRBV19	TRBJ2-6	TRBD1	CASSIWAGGRSGANVLTF	TGTGCCAGTAGTATTTGGGCAGGGGGCCGCTCTGGGGCCAACGTCCTGACTTTC
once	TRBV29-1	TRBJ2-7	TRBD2	CSVTSGSYEQYF	TGCAGCGTGACTAGCGGGAGCTACGAGCAGTACTTC
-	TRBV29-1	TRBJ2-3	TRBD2	CSGRGGGTDTQYF	TGCAGCGGTCGGGGAGGGGGCACAGATACGCAGTATTTT
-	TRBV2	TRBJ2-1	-	CASSGEWNEQFF	TGTGCCAGCAGTGGGGAGTGGAATGAGCAGTTCTTC
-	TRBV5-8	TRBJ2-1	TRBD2	CASSLGTSAYNEQFF	TGTGCCAGCAGCTTAGGGACTAGCGCCTACAATGAGCAGTTCTTC
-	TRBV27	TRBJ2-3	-	CASSLMGSEDTQYF	TGTGCCAGCAGTTTAATGGGGAGTGAAGATACGCAGTATTTT